Each of the 30 T cell receptor beta chains below was sequenced from the same sample in a study of blood T cell repertoires in COVID-19. Using immunoSEQ multiplex PCR, the repertoire was profiled, and TCRdb retains in-frame clones only, with some absent. Among 200,000 to 300,000 clones listed, around 85% were seen once. Source material: peripheral blood. The receptors were gathered from a woman between 55 and 75 years old with active or convalescent COVID-19.

This chain connects TRBV19 to TRBJ1-2; D is possibly TRBD1 (6 bases). V gave up 8 bases and J gave up 0 bases, with 7 bases separating them. The germline CDR1 and CDR2 sequences are LNHDA and SQIVND (reference sequence). This CDR3 is 12 amino acids long. The CDR3 protein is CASWDTNYGYTF. The CDR3 DNA follows: TGTGCCAGTTGGGACACTAACTATGGCTACACCTTC.

The rearrangement uses TRBV11-3 and TRBJ2-3; no clear D gene. From germline, CDR1 is SGHNT and CDR2 YENEEA. V was pared by 8 bases and J by 9 bases, with 15 bases between. The CDR3 has 12 residues. The CDR3: CASRAGPATQYF. The CDR3 DNA reads as TGTGCCAGCCGCGCTGGGCCGGCAACGCAGTATTTT.

V gene TRBV2 combines with J gene TRBJ1-5; a weak D match, TRBD1 (6 bases). Trimming stripped 3 bases from V and 7 bases from J, with 13 bases between. The germline V gene has CDR1 SNHLY and CDR2 FYNNEI. CDR3 size: 14 residues. The CDR3 here is CASSDGGRGQPQHF. In nucleotides, the CDR3 is TGTGCCAGCAGTGATGGGGGGCGGGGGCAGCCCCAGCATTTT.

This clone turned up a few times. This CDR3 is CATSSRDIGTDTQYF. As DNA, the CDR3 is TGTGCCACCAGCAGCCGGGACATTGGCACAGATACGCAGTATTTT. This chain joins TRBV15 and TRBJ2-3, with D possibly being TRBD1 (6 bases). V was cut by 3 bases and J by 1 base, with 11 bases left in between. The CDR3 totals 15 residues. Germline V gene sequence: CDR1 LNHNV, CDR2 YYDKDF (reference sequence).

V and J are TRBV7-8 and TRBJ1-2; D not resolved. V was cut by 0 bases and J by 3 bases, with 8 bases left in between. The CDR3 spans 14 residues. Germline CDR1 reads SGHVS; CDR2 reads FQNEAQ. In nucleotides, the CDR3 is TGTGCCAGCAGCTTAGCGGTTCGGGACTATGGCTACACCTTC. It is translated as CASSLAVRDYGYTF.

The rearrangement links TRBV15 to TRBJ2-1, with TRBD1 identical over 7 bases. Trimming at V came to 5 bases and at J to 9 bases, leaving 10 bases not matched to a gene. CDR1 is LNHNV, CDR2 YYDKDF, per germline (reference sequence). The CDR3 covers 14 residues. CDR3 nucleotide sequence: TGTGCCACCAGCGGACCCGACAGGGAGACTGAGCAGTTCTTC. Translation gives CATSGPDRETEQFF. Complete variable domain (other parts from reference TRBV15 and TRBJ2-1): DAMVIQNPRYQVTQFGKPVTLSCSQTLNHNVMYWYQQKSSQAPKLLFHYYDKDFNNEADTPDNFQSRRPNTSFCFLDIRSPGLGDTAMYLCATSGPDRETEQFFGPGTRLTVL.

This clone was counted a few times. This sequence joins TRBV6-5 and TRBJ1-2; TRBD1 is a possible D gene (5 bases). This CDR3 comprises 14 residues. The germline V and J ends were trimmed by 2 bases and 4 bases, with 11 bases remaining between them. CDR1 is MNHEY, CDR2 SVGAGI, per germline. The chain's CDR3 is CASSYTDSTYGYTF. DNA for the CDR3: TGTGCCAGCAGTTACACCGACAGCACCTATGGCTACACCTTC.

This chain links TRBV5-1 with TRBJ1-1, with D possibly TRBD1 on 5 matching bases. The CDR3 totals 16 residues. V was shortened by 4 bases and J by 4 bases, with 20 bases between the two germline ends. CDR1 and CDR2 (germline): SGHRS, YFSETQ. In nucleotides, the CDR3 is TGCGCCAGCAGCAATTCTCCAGGGATAGCAGGCACTGAAGCTTTCTTT. As protein: CASSNSPGIAGTEAFF.

This sequence joins TRBV2 and TRBJ1-5; D unclear. The CDR3 length is 14 residues. CDR1 and CDR2 from the germline V gene are SNHLY and FYNNEI. The V gene lost 3 bases and the J gene lost 3 bases, with 9 bases spanning the gap. CDR3 protein: CASSEAVSNQPQHF. DNA of the CDR3: TGTGCCAGCAGTGAGGCGGTATCCAATCAGCCCCAGCATTTT.

This clone was detected a few times. The rearrangement links TRBV5-1 to TRBJ1-1; the D is unclear. CDR3 length: 13 residues. Trimming shortened V by 6 bases and J by 0 bases, and 9 bases separated the two germline ends. Germline V gene lookup returns CDR1 SGHRS and CDR2 YFSETQ. As DNA, the CDR3 is TGCGCCAGCACCCTATTAGTGAACACTGAAGCTTTCTTT. Its translation is CASTLLVNTEAFF.

Comment on this clone: The identical CDR3 is also encoded by other nucleotide sequences in the sample. This chain links TRBV7-9 with TRBJ1-2; D is unclear. Trimming left V 0 bases short and J 4 bases short, with 3 bases between. CDR1 and CDR2 from the germline V gene are SEHNR and FQNEAQ (reference sequence). This CDR3 is 12 amino acids long. For the CDR3, the DNA is TGTGCCAGCAGCTTAGCCTCCTATGGCTACACCTTC. This encodes CASSLASYGYTF.

J is TRBJ2-3 and V is TRBV27, with 7 bases identical to TRBD1. The CDR3 has 14 residues. The trim removed 8 bases at V and 1 base at J, leaving 6 bases unmatched. Per the germline V gene, CDR1 is MNHEY and CDR2 is SMNVEV (reference sequence). CDR3 nucleotide sequence: TGTGCCAGCCGGACAGGTTTCGGCACAGATACGCAGTATTTT. It is translated as CASRTGFGTDTQYF.

The CDR3 protein is CASSPGLVSGNTIYF. CDR3 in DNA: TGTGCCAGCTCACCGGGACTTGTCTCTGGAAACACCATATATTTT. The chain carries TRBV18 and TRBJ1-3, with a possible D match to TRBD1 (5 bases). The CDR3 contains 15 residues. Germline-derived CDR1 and CDR2 are KGHSH and LQKENI. The V end was cut by 3 bases, the J end by 0 bases, with 9 bases between.

This clone was seen only once. The rearrangement joins TRBV6-5 to TRBJ1-2, with 9 bases that match TRBD1. The V segment lost 5 bases and the J segment 0 bases; nucleotides outside the gene matches: 1. This CDR3 comprises 14 residues. The germline CDR1 and CDR2 sequences are MNHEY and SVGAGI. The DNA of the CDR3 is TGTGCCAGCAGTCGACAGGGGGCTAACTATGGCTACACCTTC. Its protein product is CASSRQGANYGYTF.

This rearrangement joins TRBV6-6 to TRBJ1-2; possibly TRBD1 for D (6 bases). Looked up from germline, CDR1 is MNHNY and CDR2 is SVGAGI (reference sequence). V was clipped by 5 bases and J by 5 bases, with 12 bases between them. The CDR3 has 13 amino acids. The CDR3 sequence: CASSQQGEYGYTF. The DNA for the CDR3 is TGTGCCAGCAGTCAACAGGGAGAATATGGCTACACCTTC.

The chain carries TRBV27 and TRBJ2-5, with TRBD1 as a possible D gene (6 bases). The CDR3 consists of 18 residues. The V end lost 4 bases, the J end lost 4 bases, and 25 bases lay between the germline ends. Germline V gene sequence: CDR1 MNHEY, CDR2 SMNVEV (reference sequence). The CDR3 nucleotides are TGTGCCAGCAGTTCGAGTTCCCCTCCGGGACACATTCTAGAGACCCAGTACTTC. This gives the protein CASSSSSPPGHILETQYF.

This clone was observed once. The V call is TRBV4-1, the J call TRBJ2-7; no definite D call. The germline V and J ends were trimmed by 3 bases and 4 bases, with 13 bases remaining between them. This CDR3 spans 14 amino acids. The germline CDR1 and CDR2 sequences are MGHRA and YSYEKL. The CDR3 region has the DNA TGCGCCAGCAGCCAGCGGCGGAGAGTTTACGAGCAGTACTTC. Translated, it gives CASSQRRRVYEQYF.

The chain employs TRBV5-8 and TRBJ1-1, with TRBD1 matching over 7 bases. The CDR3 consists of 13 residues. From germline, CDR1 is SGHTS and CDR2 YDEGEE. The V segment lost 9 bases and the J segment 4 bases; nucleotides outside the gene matches: 9. Here the CDR3 reads CAIPNRGSTEAFF. Written as DNA, the CDR3 is TGTGCCATTCCGAACAGGGGATCCACTGAAGCTTTCTTT.

This chain connects TRBV30 to TRBJ2-7, with 7 positions matching TRBD2. V was clipped by 2 bases and J by 0 bases; unmatched bases: 7. Per the germline V gene, CDR1 is GTSNPN and CDR2 is SVGIG (reference sequence). The CDR3 contains 15 residues. The CDR3 region has the DNA TGTGCCTGGAGTCCCTCCGGGGGGAGCTCCTACGAGCAGTACGTC. Translation: CAWSPSGGSSYEQYV.

This clone occurred once. The gene calls are TRBV7-6 and TRBJ2-7; TRBD1 agrees at 9 bases. J was trimmed by 5 bases and V by 4 bases; bases with no gene match: 9. CDR1 SGHVS and CDR2 FNYEAQ come from the germline V gene. The CDR3 has 15 residues. For the CDR3, the DNA is TGTGCCAGCAGCTCACCCTCGGACAGGGGAGACGAGCAGTACTTC. Protein product: CASSSPSDRGDEQYF. The variable domain in full, completed from reference TRBV7-6 and TRBJ2-7, reads GAGVSQSPRYKVTKRGQDVALRCDPISGHVSLYWYRQALGQGPEFLTYFNYEAQQDKSGLPNDRFSAERPEGSISTLTIQRTEQRDSAMYRCASSSPSDRGDEQYFGPGTRLTVT.

The CDR3 coding sequence is TGTGCCAGCAGCTTCTCTACGAACACCGGGGAGCTGTTTTTT. Its translation: CASSFSTNTGELFF. This chain joins TRBV7-8 and TRBJ2-2, with D unclear. Germline CDR1 is SGHVS and CDR2 is FQNEAQ. The CDR3 extends over 14 amino acids. V lost 3 bases and J 0 bases, leaving 5 bases between the germline ends.

This chain links TRBV19 with TRBJ1-1, with D unresolved. Germline V gene data show CDR1 as LNHDA and CDR2 as SQIVND (reference sequence). The germline V and J ends were trimmed by 1 base and 6 bases, with 9 bases remaining between them. The CDR3 totals 13 residues. The chain's CDR3 is CASSIVAVSEAFF. CDR3 coding DNA: TGTGCCAGTAGTATAGTAGCAGTATCTGAAGCTTTCTTT.

V and J are TRBV5-6 and TRBJ1-1; D remains ambiguous. V was pared by 0 bases and J by 1 base, with 7 bases between. This CDR3 is 14 amino acids long. CDR1 SGHDT and CDR2 YYEEEE come from the germline V gene. CDR3 region: CASSLGARNTEAFF. The CDR3 region has the DNA TGTGCCAGCAGCTTGGGAGCAAGGAACACTGAAGCTTTCTTT.

This clone was counted a few times. The chain uses TRBV4-1 and TRBJ1-4; D gene ambiguous. CDR3 length: 16 amino acids. The V end was cut by 1 base, the J end by 3 bases, with 12 bases between. The V gene's germline CDR1 is MGHRA and CDR2 YSYEKL. CDR3 nucleotide sequence: TGCGCCAGCAGCCAAGCGGGAGGGAGGTCTAATGAAAAACTGTTTTTT. Its protein product is CASSQAGGRSNEKLFF.

The J gene is TRBJ2-1, the V gene TRBV10-2, with 12 bases lining up with TRBD2. The CDR3 is made up of 14 amino acids. Losses at the gene ends were 5 bases for V and 7 bases for J; bases not matched to a gene: 3. Germline V gene lookup returns CDR1 WSHSY and CDR2 SAAADI. CDR3 nucleotides: TGCGCCAGCAGTTCAACTAGCGGGAGGAATGAGCAGTTCTTC. Translation gives CASSSTSGRNEQFF.

DNA for the CDR3: TGTGCCAGCAGCATGTACGAGCAGTACTTC. It codes for CASSMYEQYF. V gene TRBV2 combines with J gene TRBJ2-7, with unresolved D. CDR1 SNHLY and CDR2 FYNNEI come from the germline V gene. Trimming took off 6 bases at V and 4 bases at J, with 4 bases between the two ends. The CDR3 contains 10 residues.

In its sample, this clone was seen a few times. The genes are TRBV29-1 and TRBJ2-7; TRBD1 matches 9 bases. The CDR3 spans 14 residues. Unmatched junction bases numbered 6, after V lost 1 base and J lost 5 bases. Germline V lookup: CDR1 SQVTM, CDR2 ANQGSEA. The CDR3 DNA reads as TGCAGCGTTGAAGGGACAGGGGTCGAAGACGAGCAGTACTTC. Its translation: CSVEGTGVEDEQYF.

The rearrangement links TRBV25-1 to TRBJ1-1; D is unresolved. The V end lost 4 bases, the J end lost 5 bases, and 14 bases lay between the germline ends. This CDR3 region has 14 residues. Germline assignment: CDR1 MGHDK and CDR2 SYGVNS. CDR3 DNA sequence: TGTGCCAGCAGTGCTAGTCCGTCGGCGACTGAAGCTTTCTTT. Amino acids: CASSASPSATEAFF. Based on the CDR3 plus reference TRBV25-1 and TRBJ1-1, the full variable domain is EADIYQTPRYLVIGTGKKITLECSQTMGHDKMYWYQQDPGMELHLIHYSYGVNSTEKGDLSSESTVSRIRTEHFPLTLESARPSHTSQYLCASSASPSATEAFFGQGTRLTVV.

CDR3 in DNA: TGTGCCTGGAGTAGGGGACAGGGATATGAAGCTTTCTTT. Encoded protein: CAWSRGQGYEAFF. This chain uses TRBV30 with TRBJ1-1; the match to TRBD1 covers 9 bases. CDR1 is GTSNPN and CDR2 is SVGIG in the germline V gene (reference sequence). The CDR3 extends over 13 amino acids. V dropped 2 bases and J dropped 7; count of bases not matched to a gene: 5. Drawing the rest from reference TRBV30 and TRBJ1-1, the complete variable domain is SQTIHQWPATLVQPVGSPLSLECTVEGTSNPNLYWYRQAAGRGLQLLFYSVGIGQISSEVPQNLSASRPQDRQFILSSKKLLLSDSGFYLCAWSRGQGYEAFFGQGTRLTVV.

The chain is built from TRBV5-6 and TRBJ1-2; unclear D gene. The CDR3 covers 14 residues. V was trimmed by 2 bases and J by 0 bases, leaving 8 bases between them. Germline-derived CDR1 and CDR2 are SGHDT and YYEEEE. DNA of the CDR3: TGTGCCAGCAGCTTCCCCCCAGCTAACTATGGCTACACCTTC. It is translated as CASSFPPANYGYTF.